What follows is one TCR beta chain and its context. This specimen comes from a study of blood T cell repertoires in COVID-19. Study in general: Samples of COVID-19 (acute and convalescent) were obtained from the United States, Italy and Spain.

V shed 3 bases and J 3 bases; nucleotides not matched to a gene: 4. The CDR3 length is 15 residues. Germline values: CDR1 KGHSH, CDR2 LQKENI. Produced via immunoSEQ multiplex PCR; TCRdb's table is partial and in-frame only. The data contain about 50,000 clones, about 82% of them seen just once; the ten biggest clones take up roughly 2.1%. Material for sequencing was peripheral blood. The chain joins TRBV18 to TRBJ1-1; 10 bases are a match to TRBD1. The TCR comes from a woman aged 55-70 years with acute or convalescent COVID-19. The CDR3 region is CASSPWTGGYTEAFF. DNA for the CDR3: TGTGCCAGCTCACCCTGGACAGGGGGTTACACTGAAGCTTTCTTT.